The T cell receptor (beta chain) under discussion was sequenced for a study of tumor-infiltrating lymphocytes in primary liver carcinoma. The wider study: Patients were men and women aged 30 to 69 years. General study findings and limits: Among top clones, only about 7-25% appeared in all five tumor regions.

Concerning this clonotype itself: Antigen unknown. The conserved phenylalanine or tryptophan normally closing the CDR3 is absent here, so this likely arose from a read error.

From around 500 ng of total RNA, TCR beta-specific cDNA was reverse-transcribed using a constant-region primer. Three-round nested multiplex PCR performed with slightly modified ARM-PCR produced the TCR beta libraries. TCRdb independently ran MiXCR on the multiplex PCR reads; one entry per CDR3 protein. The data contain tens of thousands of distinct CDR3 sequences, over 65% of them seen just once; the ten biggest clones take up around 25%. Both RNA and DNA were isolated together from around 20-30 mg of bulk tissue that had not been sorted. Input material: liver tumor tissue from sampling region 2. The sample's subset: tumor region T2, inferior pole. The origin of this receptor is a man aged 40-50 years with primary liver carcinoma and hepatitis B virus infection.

The CDR3 here is CASSQDRGFGQYP. CDR3 DNA sequence: TGCGCCAGCAGCCAAGATCGCGGATTCGGGCAGTACCCC. The rearrangement uses TRBV4-1 and TRBJ2-7, with unresolved D. Between the trimmed V and J ends, which lost 0 bases and 9 bases, there was a span of 12 bases. This CDR3 is 13 amino acids long. The germline gives CDR1 MGHRA, CDR2 YSYEKL.